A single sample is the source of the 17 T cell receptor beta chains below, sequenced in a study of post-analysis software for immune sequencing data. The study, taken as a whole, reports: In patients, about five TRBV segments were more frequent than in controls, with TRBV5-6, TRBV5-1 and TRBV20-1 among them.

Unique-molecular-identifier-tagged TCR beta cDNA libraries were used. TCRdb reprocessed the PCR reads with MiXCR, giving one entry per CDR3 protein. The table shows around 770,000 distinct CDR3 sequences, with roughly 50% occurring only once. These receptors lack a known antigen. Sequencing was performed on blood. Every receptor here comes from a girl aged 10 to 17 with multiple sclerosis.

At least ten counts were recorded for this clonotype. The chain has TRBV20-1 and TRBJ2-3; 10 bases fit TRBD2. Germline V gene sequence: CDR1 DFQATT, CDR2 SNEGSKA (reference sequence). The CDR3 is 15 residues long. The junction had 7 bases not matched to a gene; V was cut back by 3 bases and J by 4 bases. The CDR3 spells CSASVVSGRADTQYF. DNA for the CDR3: TGCAGTGCTAGCGTGGTCAGCGGGAGGGCAGATACGCAGTATTTT.

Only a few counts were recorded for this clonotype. CDR3 in amino acids: CASSQVAQGDYEQYF. In nucleotides, the CDR3 is TGCGCCAGCAGCCAAGTGGCACAGGGAGACTACGAGCAGTACTTC. The J gene is TRBJ2-7, the V gene TRBV4-3; tentative D call: TRBD1 (6 bases). Trimming cost V 1 base and J 3 bases, with 13 bases left between them. Germline CDR1 is LGHNA and CDR2 is YSLEER. The CDR3 extends over 15 amino acids.

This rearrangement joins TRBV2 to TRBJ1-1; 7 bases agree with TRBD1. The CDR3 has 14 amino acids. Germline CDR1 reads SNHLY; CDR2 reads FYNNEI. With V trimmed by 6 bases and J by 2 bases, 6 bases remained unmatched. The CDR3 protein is CASRAPGGNTEAFF. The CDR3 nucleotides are TGTGCCAGCAGGGCCCCAGGGGGAAACACTGAAGCTTTCTTT.

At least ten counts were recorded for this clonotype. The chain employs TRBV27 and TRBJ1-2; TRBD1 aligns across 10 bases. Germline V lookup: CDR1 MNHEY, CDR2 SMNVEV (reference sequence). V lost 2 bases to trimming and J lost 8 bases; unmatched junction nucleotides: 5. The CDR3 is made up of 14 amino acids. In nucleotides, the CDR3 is TGTGCCAGCAGTTTAGCGGGACAGGGGAACGGCTACACCTTC. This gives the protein CASSLAGQGNGYTF.

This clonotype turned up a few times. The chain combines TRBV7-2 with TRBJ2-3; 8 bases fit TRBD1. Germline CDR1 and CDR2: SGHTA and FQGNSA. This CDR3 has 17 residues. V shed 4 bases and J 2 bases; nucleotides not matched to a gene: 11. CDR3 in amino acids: CASSSHRGNLYTDTQYF. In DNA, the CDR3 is TGTGCCAGCAGCTCTCACAGGGGGAACTTATACACAGATACGCAGTATTTT.

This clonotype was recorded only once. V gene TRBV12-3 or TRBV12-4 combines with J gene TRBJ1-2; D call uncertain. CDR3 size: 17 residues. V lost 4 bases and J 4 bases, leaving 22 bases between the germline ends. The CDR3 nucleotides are TGTGCCAGCAGTTCCCTCGGATCGCCCGAGGGTTTCTATGGCTACACCTTC. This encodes CASSSLGSPEGFYGYTF.

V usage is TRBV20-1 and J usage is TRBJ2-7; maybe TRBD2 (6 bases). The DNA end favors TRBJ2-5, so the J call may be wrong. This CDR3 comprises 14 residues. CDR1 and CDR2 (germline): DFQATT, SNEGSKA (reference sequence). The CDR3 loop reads CSARVIAAQETQYF. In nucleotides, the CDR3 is TGCAGTGCTAGGGTCATAGCGGCCCAAGAGACCCAGTACTTC.

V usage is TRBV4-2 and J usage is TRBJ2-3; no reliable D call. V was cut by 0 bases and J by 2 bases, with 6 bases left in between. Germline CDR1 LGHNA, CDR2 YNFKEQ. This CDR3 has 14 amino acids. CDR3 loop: CASSQEVYTDTQYF. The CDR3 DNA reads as TGTGCCAGCAGCCAAGAGGTCTACACAGATACGCAGTATTTT.

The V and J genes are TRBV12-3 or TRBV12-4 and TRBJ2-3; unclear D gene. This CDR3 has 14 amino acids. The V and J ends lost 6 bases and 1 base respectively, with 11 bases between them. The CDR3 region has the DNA TGTGCCAGCAGCTGCTCAGCAGGCACAGATACGCAGTATTTT. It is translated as CASSCSAGTDTQYF.

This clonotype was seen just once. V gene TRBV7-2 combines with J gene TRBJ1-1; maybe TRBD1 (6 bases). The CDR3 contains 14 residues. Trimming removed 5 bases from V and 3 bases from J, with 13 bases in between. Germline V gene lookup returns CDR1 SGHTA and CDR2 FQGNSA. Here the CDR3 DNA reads TGTGCCAGCAGCCAAATTCGGGGGCACACTGAAGCTTTCTTT. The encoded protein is CASSQIRGHTEAFF.

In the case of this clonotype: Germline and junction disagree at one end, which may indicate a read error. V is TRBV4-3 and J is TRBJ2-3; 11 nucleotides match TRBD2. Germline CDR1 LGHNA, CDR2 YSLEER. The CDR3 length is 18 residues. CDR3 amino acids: CVSSRILRLAGSTDTQYF. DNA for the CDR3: TGCGTCAGCAGCCGCATACTGAGACTAGCGGGAAGCACAGATACGCAGTATTTT.

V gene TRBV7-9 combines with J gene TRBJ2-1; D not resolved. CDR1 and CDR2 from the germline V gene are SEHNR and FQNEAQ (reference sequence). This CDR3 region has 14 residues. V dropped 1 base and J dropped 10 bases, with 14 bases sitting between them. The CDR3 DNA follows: TGTGCCAGCAGCTTAGTGCTAAGTCAGGTCGAGCAGTTCTTC. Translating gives CASSLVLSQVEQFF.

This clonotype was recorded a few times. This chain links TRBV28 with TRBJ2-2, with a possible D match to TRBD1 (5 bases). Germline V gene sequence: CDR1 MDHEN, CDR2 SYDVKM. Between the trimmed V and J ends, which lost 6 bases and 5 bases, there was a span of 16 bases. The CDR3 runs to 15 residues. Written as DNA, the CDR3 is TGTGCCAGCAGCAGATTAAGCCAGGGTACCGGGGAGCTGTTTTTT. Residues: CASSRLSQGTGELFF.

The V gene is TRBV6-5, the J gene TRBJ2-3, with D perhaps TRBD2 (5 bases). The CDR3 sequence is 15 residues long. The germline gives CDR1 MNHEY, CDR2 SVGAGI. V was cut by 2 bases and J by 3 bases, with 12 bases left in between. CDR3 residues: CASSYDPAETDTQYF. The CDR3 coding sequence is TGTGCCAGCAGTTACGATCCAGCGGAGACAGATACGCAGTATTTT.

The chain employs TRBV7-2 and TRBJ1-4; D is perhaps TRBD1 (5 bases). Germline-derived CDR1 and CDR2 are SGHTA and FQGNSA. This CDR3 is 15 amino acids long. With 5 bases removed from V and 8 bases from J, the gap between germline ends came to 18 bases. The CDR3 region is CASSGSWRGGEKLFF. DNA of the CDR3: TGTGCCAGCAGCGGAAGCTGGAGGGGTGGCGAAAAACTGTTTTTT.

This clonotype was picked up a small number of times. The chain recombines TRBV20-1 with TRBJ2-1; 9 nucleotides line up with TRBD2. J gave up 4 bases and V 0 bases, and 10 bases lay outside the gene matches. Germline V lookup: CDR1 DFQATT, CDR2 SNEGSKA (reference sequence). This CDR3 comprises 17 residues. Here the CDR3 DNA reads TGCAGTGCTAGAGATGCGGCGGGAGGGCCGGTATACAATGAGCAGTTCTTC. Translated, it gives CSARDAAGGPVYNEQFF.

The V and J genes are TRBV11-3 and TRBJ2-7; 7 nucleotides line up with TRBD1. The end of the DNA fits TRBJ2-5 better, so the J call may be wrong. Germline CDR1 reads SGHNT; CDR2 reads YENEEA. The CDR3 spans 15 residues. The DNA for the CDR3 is TGTGCCAGCAGCTTGGGACAGTTTGGGAAAGAGACCCAGTACTTC. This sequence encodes CASSLGQFGKETQYF.